What follows are 12 T cell receptor beta chains derived from one specimen sequenced in a study of T cell responses to AZD1222 COVID-19 vaccine. Assay used: immunoSEQ multiplex PCR; TCRdb lists only in-frame clones, some missing. Among some 130,000 clones listed, roughly 93% were seen once. Here the sequenced sample was peripheral blood, taken on day 0 of AZD1222 vaccination. All receptors come from an adult in good health.

The V and J genes are TRBV20-1 and TRBJ1-3; D possibly corresponds to TRBD1 (6 bases). V gave up 3 bases and J gave up 3 bases, with 21 bases separating them. CDR1 is DFQATT and CDR2 is SNEGSKA in the germline V gene (reference sequence). The CDR3 consists of 17 residues. The CDR3: CSASRFWGQGDGNTIYF. The CDR3 coding sequence is TGCAGTGCTAGTCGTTTTTGGGGGCAGGGTGATGGAAACACCATATATTTT.

V usage is TRBV24-1 and J usage is TRBJ1-4, with 8 positions matching TRBD1. The junction had 4 bases not matched to a gene; V was cut back by 3 bases and J by 8 bases. This CDR3 comprises 14 residues. Per germline, CDR1 KGHDR and CDR2 SFDVKD. The CDR3 DNA is TGTGCCACCAGTGATGGACAGGGAGGGGAAAAACTGTTTTTT. Translated, it gives CATSDGQGGEKLFF.

The genes are TRBV4-1 and TRBJ1-1; 9 bases map to TRBD1. The V gene end was trimmed by 3 bases and the J gene end by 5 bases; junction bases not matched to a gene: 10. The CDR3 is 16 residues long. Per the germline V gene, CDR1 is MGHRA and CDR2 is YSYEKL. The CDR3 here is CASSQSPTGGGTEAFF. CDR3 nucleotide sequence: TGCGCCAGCAGCCAGTCTCCTACAGGGGGCGGGACTGAAGCTTTCTTT.

This chain connects TRBV19 to TRBJ1-1; D not resolved. The CDR3 is 15 residues long. Germline CDR1 reads LNHDA; CDR2 reads SQIVND (reference sequence). V lost 3 bases to trimming and J lost 3 bases, with 14 bases between them. CDR3 loop: CASSINGVRDTEAFF. The CDR3 coding sequence is TGTGCCAGTAGTATTAACGGGGTGCGAGACACTGAAGCTTTCTTT.

V is TRBV5-1 and J is TRBJ2-7; 11 nucleotides match TRBD2. V shed 1 base and J 0 bases; nucleotides not matched to a gene: 6. The CDR3 covers 17 residues. CDR1 and CDR2 from the germline V gene are SGHRS and YFSETQ. CDR3 sequence: CASSLPVAGGSSYEQYF. Here the CDR3 DNA reads TGCGCCAGCAGCTTGCCGGTAGCGGGAGGGAGCTCCTACGAGCAGTACTTC.

The CDR3 DNA reads TGCGCCAGCAGCCGCCGTACGGGTCAGGAGACCCAGTACTTC. Translated: CASSRRTGQETQYF. The genes are TRBV5-1 and TRBJ2-5; no definite D call. V lost 4 bases and J lost 5, with 15 bases in between. Looked up from germline, CDR1 is SGHRS and CDR2 is YFSETQ. The CDR3 extends over 14 amino acids.

The V and J genes are TRBV28 and TRBJ1-1; 8 nucleotides agree with TRBD1. J gave up 2 bases and V 2 bases, and 4 bases lay outside the gene matches. This CDR3 comprises 15 residues. Per germline, CDR1 MDHEN and CDR2 SYDVKM. For the CDR3, the DNA is TGTGCCAGCAGTTTAATTGGGACAGGTAACACTGAAGCTTTCTTT. Amino acids: CASSLIGTGNTEAFF.

This clone has only one observation. The chain carries TRBV30 and TRBJ2-1; D unresolved. The V gene's germline CDR1 is GTSNPN and CDR2 SVGIG (reference sequence). V was cut by 0 bases and J by 5 bases, with 5 bases left in between. This CDR3 has 12 residues. In DNA, the CDR3 is TGTGCCTGGAGTGTTCAGAACAATGAGCAGTTCTTC. It encodes CAWSVQNNEQFF. The full variable domain, completed using reference TRBV30 and TRBJ2-1, is SQTIHQWPATLVQPVGSPLSLECTVEGTSNPNLYWYRQAAGRGLQLLFYSVGIGQISSEVPQNLSASRPQDRQFILSSKKLLLSDSGFYLCAWSVQNNEQFFGPGTRLTVL.

This chain links TRBV10-2 with TRBJ1-1; 7 bases agree with TRBD1. The CDR3 consists of 16 residues. The V gene's germline CDR1 is WSHSY and CDR2 SAAADI. Trimming cost V 5 bases and J 4 bases; bases outside gene matches: 13. The CDR3 DNA reads TGCGCCAGCAGTAATCCGACAGGGTTGAAACCCACTGAAGCTTTCTTT. Its translation: CASSNPTGLKPTEAFF.

This rearrangement joins TRBV12-5 to TRBJ2-1; 10 bases agree with TRBD1. The CDR3 has 13 residues. CDR1 is LGHNT, CDR2 FRNRAP, per germline. Losses at the gene ends were 9 bases for V and 8 bases for J; bases not matched to a gene: 7. The CDR3 DNA sequence: TGTGCTAGCAACCGGGACAGGGGTGATGAGCAGTTCTTC. Protein: CASNRDRGDEQFF.

This chain connects TRBV28 to TRBJ1-1; D remains unclear. The germline V gene encodes CDR1 MDHEN and CDR2 SYDVKM. The ends were cut back, 7 bases at V and 8 bases at J, with 11 bases in the middle. This CDR3 has 11 residues. CDR3 nucleotide sequence: TGTGCCAGCATCCACGGGCGAGAAGCTTTCTTT. It yields the protein CASIHGREAFF.

The V gene is TRBV12-3 or TRBV12-4, the J gene TRBJ1-6, with D maybe TRBD1 (5 bases). The V end lost 2 bases, the J end lost 10 bases, and 9 bases lay between the germline ends. This CDR3 has 13 residues. The CDR3 DNA reads as TGTGCCAGCAGTTTAACAGACAGATCACCCCTCCACTTT. Translation gives CASSLTDRSPLHF.